The 8 T cell receptor beta chains below were found in one sample sequenced in a study of identical twins. One entry per CDR3 protein results from TCRdb running MiXCR on the 5' RACE reads. Of 650,000 to 750,000 distinct CDR3 sequences in the sample, about 20% were seen once. These data also featured in a second study, about T cells expressing NK-cell markers.

The sample was PBMCs. Receptor source: a woman aged 18-35 years in good health.

The rearrangement joins TRBV15 to TRBJ2-1, with D possibly being TRBD2 (6 bases). This CDR3 comprises 17 residues. The germline V gene encodes CDR1 LNHNV and CDR2 YYDKDF (reference sequence). The germline V and J ends were trimmed by 5 bases and 8 bases, with 25 bases remaining between them. The CDR3 loop reads CATSVRSGRTYSHEQFF. The DNA for the CDR3 is TGTGCCACCAGCGTCAGATCCGGGAGAACGTATTCGCATGAGCAGTTCTTC.

The genes are TRBV3-1 and TRBJ2-1; TRBD1 might be the D (5 bases). The ends were cut back, 4 bases at V and 4 bases at J, with 11 bases in the middle. Germline V gene data show CDR1 as LGHDT and CDR2 as YNNKEL (reference sequence). The CDR3 covers 14 residues. The CDR3 loop is CASSLSGKYNEQFF. The CDR3 nucleotides read TGTGCCAGCAGCCTCTCAGGGAAGTACAATGAGCAGTTCTTC.

This clonotype was observed a few times. The rearrangement uses TRBV20-1 and TRBJ2-7; 7 nucleotides agree with TRBD1. V shed 5 bases and J 5 bases; nucleotides not matched to a gene: 6. Germline-derived CDR1 and CDR2 are DFQATT and SNEGSKA (reference sequence). This CDR3 region has 12 residues. This chain's CDR3 is CSAGRQGHEQYF. CDR3 nucleotides: TGCAGTGCTGGAAGACAGGGACACGAGCAGTACTTC.

The chain carries TRBV28 and TRBJ2-3; 7 bases align to TRBD1. The length of the CDR3 is 16 residues. CDR1 MDHEN and CDR2 SYDVKM come from the germline V gene. V was pared by 1 base and J by 2 bases, with 6 bases of the junction left unmatched. This CDR3 reads CASSLSVTGFTDTQYF. For the CDR3, the DNA is TGTGCCAGCAGTTTATCAGTGACAGGGTTCACAGATACGCAGTATTTT.

This chain joins TRBV6-5 and TRBJ2-7; perhaps TRBD2 as D (6 bases). V lost 2 bases to trimming and J lost 1 base, with 15 bases between them. The CDR3 has 16 amino acids. CDR1 is MNHEY and CDR2 is SVGAGI in the germline V gene. The CDR3 DNA follows: TGTGCCAGCAGTTACCGGAGCGGGTTCGGTTCCTACGAGCAGTACTTC. Its protein product is CASSYRSGFGSYEQYF.

This clonotype was picked up many times. The chain employs TRBV3-1 and TRBJ2-1; D ambiguous. This CDR3 is 12 amino acids long. With 0 bases removed from V and 8 bases from J, the gap between germline ends came to 5 bases. Looked up from germline, CDR1 is LGHDT and CDR2 is YNNKEL (reference sequence). The CDR3 DNA sequence: TGTGCCAGCAGCCAAGATTTCCATGAGCAGTTCTTC. Translated: CASSQDFHEQFF.

This clonotype was seen only a few times. The chain combines TRBV7-8 with TRBJ2-5; no definite D call. CDR1 SGHVS and CDR2 FQNEAQ come from the germline V gene. The length of the CDR3 is 16 residues. The V gene lost 3 bases and the J gene lost 5 bases, with 19 bases spanning the gap. CDR3 sequence: CASSFGPLYLGETQYF. DNA for the CDR3: TGTGCCAGCAGCTTTGGGCCTCTTTACTTGGGGGAGACCCAGTACTTC.

This rearrangement joins TRBV20-1 to TRBJ1-2; a possible D gene is TRBD1 (6 bases). Germline-derived CDR1 and CDR2 are DFQATT and SNEGSKA (reference sequence). The length of the CDR3 is 14 residues. Deletions cut 0 bases from V and 3 bases from J, with 11 bases between. The CDR3 loop is CSAREHGGDYGYTF. Here the CDR3 DNA reads TGCAGTGCTAGAGAACACGGGGGCGACTATGGCTACACCTTC.